The entry below gives a single TCR beta chain sequence along with its context. The table came from immunoSEQ multiplex PCR; TCRdb's copy has only in-frame clones and leaves some out. Here the sample spans roughly 280,000 clones, under 95% being singletons. The germline CDR1 and CDR2 sequences are SGHRS and YFSETQ. Losses at the gene ends were 6 bases for V and 6 bases for J; bases not matched to a gene: 11. The length of the CDR3 is 16 residues. The data stem from a study of blood T cell repertoires in COVID-19. The sequence was obtained from a man aged 40-49 years who had been exposed to COVID-19. The rearrangement links TRBV5-1 to TRBJ2-2; TRBD1 matches at 10 bases. The sequenced sample consisted of PBMCs or T cells enriched from blood (not recorded which). For the CDR3, the DNA is TGCGCCAGCACCCTGATGGGGACAGGGGCGGCCGGGGAGCTGTTTTTT. Translating gives CASTLMGTGAAGELFF.